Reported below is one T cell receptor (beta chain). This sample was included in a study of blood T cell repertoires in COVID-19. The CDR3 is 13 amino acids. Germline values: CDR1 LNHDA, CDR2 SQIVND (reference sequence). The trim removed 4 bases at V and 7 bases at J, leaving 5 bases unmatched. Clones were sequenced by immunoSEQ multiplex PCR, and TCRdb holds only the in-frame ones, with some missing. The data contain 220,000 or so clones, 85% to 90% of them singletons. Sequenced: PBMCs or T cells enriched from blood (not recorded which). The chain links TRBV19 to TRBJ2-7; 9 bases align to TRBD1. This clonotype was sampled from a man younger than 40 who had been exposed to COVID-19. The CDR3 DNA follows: TGTGCCAGTAGTAGGACAGGGGTCTGGGAGCAGTACTTC. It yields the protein CASSRTGVWEQYF.